What follows are 8 T cell receptor beta chains derived from one specimen sequenced in a study of blood T cell repertoires in COVID-19. Only in-frame clones appear in the TCRdb table, and some are missing; sequencing was by immunoSEQ multiplex PCR. The table records about 53,000 clones, 80% to 90% of them present only once. Sequencing used peripheral blood. Receptors originate from a man aged 80 or over with acute or convalescent COVID-19.

The chain carries TRBV7-3 and TRBJ2-5; weak D call: TRBD2 (5 bases). Trimming left V 0 bases short and J 4 bases short, with 12 bases between. Germline V gene data show CDR1 as SGHTA and CDR2 as FQGTGA. This CDR3 contains 15 residues. This chain's CDR3 is CASSLTLVGGETQYF. For the CDR3, the DNA is TGTGCCAGCAGCTTAACGTTGGTAGGAGGAGAGACCCAGTACTTC. Looking up the rest from reference TRBV7-3 and TRBJ2-5 gives the full variable domain: GAGVSQTPSNKVTEKGKYVELRCDPISGHTALYWYRQSLGQGPEFLIYFQGTGAADDSGLPNDRFFAVRPEGSVSTLKIQRTERGDSAVYLCASSLTLVGGETQYFGPGTRLLVL.

The rearrangement links TRBV11-3 to TRBJ2-3, with 9 bases identical to TRBD1. This CDR3 spans 14 amino acids. The V gene's germline CDR1 is SGHNT and CDR2 YENEEA. The ends lost 5 bases at V and 4 bases at J; junction bases unmatched: 4. The DNA of the CDR3 is TGTGCCAGCAGCCCAGGGACAGGGTCAGATACGCAGTATTTT. It specifies CASSPGTGSDTQYF. The variable domain in full, with the rest retrieved from reference TRBV11-3 and TRBJ2-3, is EAGVVQSPRYKIIEKKQPVAFWCNPISGHNTLYWYLQNLGQGPELLIRYENEEAVDDSQLPKDRFSAERLKGVDSTLKIQPAELGDSAVYLCASSPGTGSDTQYFGPGTRLTVL.

This chain links TRBV7-2 with TRBJ2-5; a weak D match, TRBD2 (6 bases). The CDR3 length is 14 residues. Germline CDR1 SGHTA, CDR2 FQGNSA. V was cut by 1 base and J by 4 bases, with 10 bases left in between. CDR3 residues: CASSLVGGVETQYF. For the CDR3, the DNA is TGTGCCAGCAGCTTAGTGGGCGGGGTAGAGACCCAGTACTTC.

This clone was observed a single time. The chain has TRBV2 and TRBJ2-7, with D possibly matching TRBD2 (5 bases). There are 12 residues in the CDR3. Trimming stripped 6 bases from V and 6 bases from J, with 12 bases between. Germline V gives CDR1 SNHLY, CDR2 FYNNEI. The CDR3, as DNA: TGTGCCAGCAGCCACGGGGTATCCGAGCAGTACTTC. Protein product: CASSHGVSEQYF.

This chain joins TRBV27 and TRBJ2-7; possible D gene TRBD2, 6 bases. Germline CDR1 is MNHEY and CDR2 is SMNVEV (reference sequence). Trimming shortened V by 3 bases and J by 4 bases, and 19 bases separated the two germline ends. This CDR3 is 16 amino acids long. The CDR3: CASSFLAAGHFYEQYF. The CDR3 DNA follows: TGTGCCAGCAGTTTCTTAGCGGCGGGTCACTTTTACGAGCAGTACTTC.

The V gene is TRBV6-6, the J gene TRBJ2-3; D is ambiguous. V was cut by 4 bases and J by 4 bases, with 12 bases left in between. Germline V lookup: CDR1 MNHNY, CDR2 SVGAGI (reference sequence). The CDR3 contains 14 residues. Here the CDR3 reads CASSSLGAPDTQYF. The CDR3 DNA follows: TGTGCCAGCAGTTCGCTAGGTGCCCCAGATACGCAGTATTTT.

The J gene is TRBJ1-2, the V gene TRBV12-3 or TRBV12-4; D gene uncertain. CDR3 length: 13 residues. V lost 0 bases and J 1 base, leaving 3 bases between the germline ends. CDR3 bases: TGTGCCAGCAGTTTAGCCAGTAACTATGGCTACACCTTC. Translation gives CASSLASNYGYTF.

V is TRBV18 and J is TRBJ1-1; possibly TRBD1 for D (6 bases). The germline CDR1 and CDR2 sequences are KGHSH and LQKENI. Trimming pared 4 bases from V and 7 bases from J, leaving 22 bases between. The CDR3 runs to 16 residues. CDR3 sequence: CASSLTTTGTLYEAFF. The CDR3 nucleotides read TGTGCCAGCTCACTCACCACGACCGGGACACTTTATGAAGCTTTCTTT.